Each of the 5 T cell receptor beta chains below was sequenced from the same sample in a study of T cells after yellow fever vaccination. One entry per CDR3 protein results from TCRdb running MiXCR on the 5' RACE reads. The sample gives a few hundred thousand distinct CDR3 sequences, roughly a sixth of which show up once; roughly 17% is in the top ten. The sample was PBMCs, taken about 5 days after the first yellow fever vaccination. The receptors stem from a man in his late teens or twenties who received the YFV17D yellow fever vaccine.

The DNA for the CDR3 is TGCGCCAGCAGCTTGAGAGGGGCCCAAGAGACCCAGTACTTC. The encoded protein is CASSLRGAQETQYF. The V call is TRBV5-1, the J call TRBJ2-5; D assignment may be TRBD1 or TRBD2 (5 bases each). The V end lost 1 base, the J end lost 1 base, and 8 bases lay between the germline ends. The CDR3 has 14 amino acids. Germline values: CDR1 SGHRS, CDR2 YFSETQ.

In its sample, this clonotype was seen a few times. V usage is TRBV18 and J usage is TRBJ2-5; 10 positions match TRBD2. CDR1 is KGHSH, CDR2 LQKENI, per germline. CDR3 length: 15 residues. V lost 3 bases to trimming and J lost 1 base; unmatched junction nucleotides: 2. CDR3 sequence (DNA): TGTGCCAGCTCACCTAGGACTAGCGGCCAAGAGACCCAGTACTTC. As protein: CASSPRTSGQETQYF.

V usage is TRBV24-1 and J usage is TRBJ2-1; TRBD2 aligns across 8 bases. The CDR3 is 15 amino acids. With V trimmed by 6 bases and J by 4 bases, 7 bases remained unmatched. Germline CDR1 reads KGHDR; CDR2 reads SFDVKD. In DNA form, the CDR3 reads TGTGCCACCAGTCCTGGACTAGCCCCTTACAATGAGCAGTTCTTC. Translated, it gives CATSPGLAPYNEQFF.

The chain uses TRBV12-5 and TRBJ2-3; 10 bases agree with TRBD1. The CDR3 length is 17 residues. Germline assignment: CDR1 LGHNT and CDR2 FRNRAP. Germline trimming cut 5 bases from V and 1 base from J; bases unmatched to any gene: 9. CDR3 DNA: TGTGCTAGTGGTCCGAGGACAGGGGGGTTGGGCACAGATACGCAGTATTTT. Its translation: CASGPRTGGLGTDTQYF.

J is TRBJ1-4 and V is TRBV28; no definite D call. This CDR3 has 14 amino acids. Trimming cost V 4 bases and J 5 bases, with 11 bases left between them. Looked up from germline, CDR1 is MDHEN and CDR2 is SYDVKM. CDR3 residues: CASSSGGGNEKLFF. As DNA, the CDR3 is TGTGCCAGCAGTTCGGGCGGAGGGAATGAAAAACTGTTTTTT.